This T cell receptor beta chain was captured by sequencing in a study of early T cells in non-severe SARS-CoV-2 infection. In the study overall: Sequenced material consisted of bulk RNA (from unsorted whole blood), and chains were unpaired. Overall study results and limits: VDJdb-based annotation leaned toward anti-spike CD8 responses and missed private and CD4 specificities.

Each cDNA molecule carried a unique molecular identifier. From the 5' RACE reads, TCRdb called clonotypes with MiXCR, one entry per CDR3 protein. The sample records approximately 73,000 distinct CDR3 sequences, over 10% being singletons. This clonotype was seen many times. The antigen is unknown. The V segment lost 3 bases and the J segment 0 bases; nucleotides outside the gene matches: 18. Germline V gives CDR1 SNHLY, CDR2 FYNNEI. The CDR3 is made up of 21 amino acids. The receptor comes from an adult who was a healthcare worker with PCR-confirmed SARS-CoV-2 infection or an uninfected control (not recorded which). The V and J genes are TRBV2 and TRBJ2-3; 10 bases agree with TRBD2. Specimen: whole blood. The CDR3 here is CASSEPSGGPNYATSTDTQYF. For the CDR3, the DNA is TGTGCCAGCAGTGAGCCTAGCGGGGGCCCGAATTATGCGACTAGCACAGATACGCAGTATTTT.